This T cell receptor beta chain is drawn from a study of human T cells and chemical hapten exposure. Study conclusions and caveats: There was no change with DPC sensitization in TCRs above 1 in 1000 frequency.

The length of the CDR3 is 16 residues. Germline CDR1 SGHVS, CDR2 FNYEAQ. Trimming at V came to 0 bases and at J to 3 bases, leaving 8 bases not matched to a gene. What the library attached to individual cDNA molecules were unique molecular identifiers. From the 5' RACE reads, TCRdb called clonotypes with MiXCR, one entry per CDR3 protein. The table includes roughly 81,000 distinct CDR3 sequences, about 8.4% detected once. Researchers extracted total RNA from unfractionated whole blood. This clonotype was detected ten times or more. Its specificity is not known. The chain uses TRBV7-6 and TRBJ2-7; 7 bases agree with TRBD1. The TCR comes from a male donor in good health. The CDR3 spells CASSLAQGQDNYEQYF. The CDR3 bases are TGTGCCAGCAGCTTAGCGCAAGGACAGGATAACTACGAGCAGTACTTC.